This TCR beta chain came from a study of sequential checkpoint blockade in melanoma. Study details: Both treatment sequences were followed by maintenance nivolumab. TCRbeta immunosequencing was performed on DNA from around 96 pretreatment melanoma tumor samples. After nivolumab or ipilimumab alone, about two dozen patients had week-13 rebiopsies. Overall study results and limits: Pretreatment TIL clonality tracked with response in the nivolumab-first arm.

On this clone: Antigen: not known.

The treatment here: randomized to nivolumab then ipilimumab (arm A) or the reverse (arm B). Assay used: immunoSEQ multiplex PCR; TCRdb lists only in-frame clones, some missing. The sample consists of roughly 20,000 clones, 65% to 85% of them appearing once. The CDR3 runs to 18 residues. Germline values: CDR1 SGHDN, CDR2 FVKESK. Trimming at V came to 2 bases and at J to 1 base, leaving 8 bases not matched to a gene. V and J are TRBV14 and TRBJ2-5, with 12 positions matching TRBD2. Sample: tumor tissue (inferred from file names), taken from a patient given nivolumab and ipilimumab in sequence. The sequence derives from a human donor with melanoma. The CDR3 sequence is CASSQMGGLAGFQETQYF. In nucleotides, the CDR3 is TGTGCCAGCAGCCAAATGGGGGGACTAGCGGGCTTCCAAGAGACCCAGTACTTC.